Given below is one T cell receptor beta chain in context. The antigen is unknown. These data originate in a study of radiotherapy plus CTLA-4 blockade in lung cancer. Study in general: Objective responses arose in approximately 17% of patients, and under 40% experienced disease control. Points from the study as a whole: Strongest reported response predictors: early blood clone changes and post-radiation interferon-beta.

The protocol was immunoSEQ multiplex PCR, while the TCRdb copy is restricted to in-frame clones and leaves out a portion. The sample holds more than 75,000 clones; about four fifths are singletons and the top ten take around 25%. The CDR3 extends over 14 amino acids. Germline loops: CDR1 WSHSY, CDR2 SAAADI. V dropped 4 bases and J dropped 6 bases, with 14 bases sitting between them. The sequences come from peripheral blood, collected from a patient treated with radiotherapy plus ipilimumab. This receptor was identified in a human donor with non-small cell lung cancer that progressed on radiotherapy plus ipilimumab. The rearrangement joins TRBV10-2 to TRBJ2-3; maybe TRBD2 (6 bases). The chain's CDR3 is CASSVTLAMDTQYF. For the CDR3, the DNA is TGCGCCAGCAGTGTGACCCTAGCGATGGATACGCAGTATTTT.